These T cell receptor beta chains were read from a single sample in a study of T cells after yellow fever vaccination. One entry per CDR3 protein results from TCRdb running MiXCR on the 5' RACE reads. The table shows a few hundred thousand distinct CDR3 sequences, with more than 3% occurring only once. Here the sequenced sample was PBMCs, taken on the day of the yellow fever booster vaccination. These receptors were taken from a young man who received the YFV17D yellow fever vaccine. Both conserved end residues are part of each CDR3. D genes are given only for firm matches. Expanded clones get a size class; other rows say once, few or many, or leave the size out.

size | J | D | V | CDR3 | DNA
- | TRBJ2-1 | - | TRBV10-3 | CAISERQSSYNEQFF | TGTGCCATCAGTGAACGGCAGAGCTCCTACAATGAGCAGTTCTTC
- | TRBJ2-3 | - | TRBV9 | CASSPRAVASTDTQYF | TGTGCCAGCAGCCCCAGGGCGGTCGCTAGCACAGATACGCAGTATTTT
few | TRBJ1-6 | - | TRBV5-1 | CASSLEVLSPLHF | TGCGCCAGCAGCTTGGAGGTACTCTCACCCCTCCACTTT
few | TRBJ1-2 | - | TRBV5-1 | CASSLEGGHPYGYTF | TGCGCCAGCAGCTTGGAGGGGGGACACCCCTATGGCTACACCTTC
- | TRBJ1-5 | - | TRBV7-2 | CASSSRGAPQHF | TGTGCCAGCAGCTCTCGAGGTGCGCCCCAGCATTTT
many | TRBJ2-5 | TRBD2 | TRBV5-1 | CASSWTSWETQYF | TGCGCCAGCAGCTGGACTAGCTGGGAGACCCAGTACTTC
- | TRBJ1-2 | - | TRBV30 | CAWIQRRAPPNNYGYTF | TGTGCCTGGATCCAACGGCGGGCGCCGCCAAATAACTATGGCTACACCTTC
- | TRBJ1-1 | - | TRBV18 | CASSQGFRGKVAEAFF | TGTGCCAGCTCACAGGGCTTCAGGGGAAAAGTCGCTGAAGCTTTCTTT
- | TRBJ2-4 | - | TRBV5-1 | CASSLPSSKGIQYF | TGCGCCAGCAGCTTGCCCTCCAGTAAGGGCATTCAGTACTTC
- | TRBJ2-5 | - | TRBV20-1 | CSASPGVQETQYF | TGCAGTGCTAGTCCAGGGGTACAAGAGACCCAGTACTTC
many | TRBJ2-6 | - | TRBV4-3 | CASSQEARSAGGANVLTF | TGCGCCAGCAGCCAAGAGGCCAGGTCCGCGGGTGGGGCCAACGTCCTGACTTTC
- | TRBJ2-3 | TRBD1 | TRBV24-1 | CATSDSGQGTTDTQYF | TGTGCCACCAGTGATTCGGGACAGGGTACCACAGATACGCAGTATTTT